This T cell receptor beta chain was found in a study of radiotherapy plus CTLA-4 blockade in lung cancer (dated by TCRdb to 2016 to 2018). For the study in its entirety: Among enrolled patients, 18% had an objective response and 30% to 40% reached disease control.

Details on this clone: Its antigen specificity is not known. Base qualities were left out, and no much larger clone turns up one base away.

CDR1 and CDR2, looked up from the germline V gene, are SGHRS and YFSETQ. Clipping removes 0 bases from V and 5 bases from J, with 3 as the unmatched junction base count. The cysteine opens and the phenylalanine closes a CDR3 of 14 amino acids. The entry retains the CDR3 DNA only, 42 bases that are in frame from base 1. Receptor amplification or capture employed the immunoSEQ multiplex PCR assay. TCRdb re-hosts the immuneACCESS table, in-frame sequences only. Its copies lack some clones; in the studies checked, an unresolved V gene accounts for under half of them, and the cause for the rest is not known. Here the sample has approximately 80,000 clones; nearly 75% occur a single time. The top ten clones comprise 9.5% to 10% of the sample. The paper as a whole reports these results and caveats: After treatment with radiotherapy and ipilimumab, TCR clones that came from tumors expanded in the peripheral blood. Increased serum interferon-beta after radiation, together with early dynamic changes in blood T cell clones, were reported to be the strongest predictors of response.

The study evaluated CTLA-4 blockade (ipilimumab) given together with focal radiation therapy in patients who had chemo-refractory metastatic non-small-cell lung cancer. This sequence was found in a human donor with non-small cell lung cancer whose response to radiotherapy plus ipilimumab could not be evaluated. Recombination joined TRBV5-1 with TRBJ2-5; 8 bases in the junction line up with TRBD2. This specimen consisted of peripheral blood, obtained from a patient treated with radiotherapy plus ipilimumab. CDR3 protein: CASSLDSGTETQYF. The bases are TGCGCCAGCAGCTTGGATAGCGGGACGGAGACCCAGTACTTC.